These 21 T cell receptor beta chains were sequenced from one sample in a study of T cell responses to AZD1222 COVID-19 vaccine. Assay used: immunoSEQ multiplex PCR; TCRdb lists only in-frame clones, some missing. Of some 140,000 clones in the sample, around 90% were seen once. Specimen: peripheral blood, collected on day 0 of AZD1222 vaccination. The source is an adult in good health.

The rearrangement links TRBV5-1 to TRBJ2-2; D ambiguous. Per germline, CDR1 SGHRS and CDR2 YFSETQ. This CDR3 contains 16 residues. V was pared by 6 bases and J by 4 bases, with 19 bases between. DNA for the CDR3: TGCGCCAGCACCCCTACTCAGCTGCTGCCCACCGGGGAGCTGTTTTTT. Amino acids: CASTPTQLLPTGELFF.

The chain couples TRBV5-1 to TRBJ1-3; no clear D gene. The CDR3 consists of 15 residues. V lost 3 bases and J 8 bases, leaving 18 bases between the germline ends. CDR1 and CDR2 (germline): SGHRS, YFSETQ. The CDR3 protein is CASSSKVDWRDTIYF. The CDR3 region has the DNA TGCGCCAGCAGCTCAAAGGTGGACTGGCGAGACACCATATATTTT.

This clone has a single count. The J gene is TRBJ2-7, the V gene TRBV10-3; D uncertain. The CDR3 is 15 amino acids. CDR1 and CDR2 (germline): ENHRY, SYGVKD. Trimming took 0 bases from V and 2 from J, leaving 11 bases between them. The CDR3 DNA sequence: TGTGCCATCAGTGAGTCGCAGAAGAGACCCTACGAGCAGTACTTC. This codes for CAISESQKRPYEQYF.

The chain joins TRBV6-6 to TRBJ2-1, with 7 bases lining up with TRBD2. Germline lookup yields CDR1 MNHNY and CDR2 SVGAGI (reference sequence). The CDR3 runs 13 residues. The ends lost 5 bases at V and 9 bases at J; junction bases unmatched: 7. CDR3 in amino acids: CASSVLGGSEQFF. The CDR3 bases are TGTGCCAGCAGTGTTTTGGGGGGGAGTGAGCAGTTCTTC.

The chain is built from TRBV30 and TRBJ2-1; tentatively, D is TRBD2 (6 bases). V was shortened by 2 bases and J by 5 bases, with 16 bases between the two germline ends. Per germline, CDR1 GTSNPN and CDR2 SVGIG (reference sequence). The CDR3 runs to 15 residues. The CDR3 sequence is CAWSPDYKRDNEQFF. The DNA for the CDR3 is TGTGCCTGGAGTCCGGACTACAAAAGAGACAATGAGCAGTTCTTC.

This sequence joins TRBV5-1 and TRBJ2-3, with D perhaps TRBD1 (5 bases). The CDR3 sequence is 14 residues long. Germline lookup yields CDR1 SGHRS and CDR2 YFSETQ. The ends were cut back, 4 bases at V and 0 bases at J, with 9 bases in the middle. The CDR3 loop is CASSMTDSTDTQYF. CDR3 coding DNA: TGCGCCAGCAGCATGACAGATAGCACAGATACGCAGTATTTT.

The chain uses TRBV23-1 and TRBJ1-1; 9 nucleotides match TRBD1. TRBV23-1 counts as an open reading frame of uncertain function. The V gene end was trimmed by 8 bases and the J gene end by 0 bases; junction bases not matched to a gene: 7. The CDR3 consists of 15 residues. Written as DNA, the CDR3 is TGCGCCAGCGGGGACAGGGATGAAATGAACACTGAAGCTTTCTTT. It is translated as CASGDRDEMNTEAFF.

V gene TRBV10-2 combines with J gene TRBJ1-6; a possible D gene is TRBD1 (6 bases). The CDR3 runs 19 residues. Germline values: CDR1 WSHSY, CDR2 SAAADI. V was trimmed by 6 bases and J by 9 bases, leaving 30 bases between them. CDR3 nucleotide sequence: TGCGCCAGCAGGGTATGGGGGGCGCAAGCGGCGTCTGGGGGTTCACCCCTCCACTTT. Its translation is CASRVWGAQAASGGSPLHF.

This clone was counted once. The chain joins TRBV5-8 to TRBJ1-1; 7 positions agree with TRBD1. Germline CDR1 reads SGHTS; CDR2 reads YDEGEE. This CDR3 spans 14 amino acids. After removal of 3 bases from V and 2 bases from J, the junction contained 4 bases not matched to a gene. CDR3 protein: CASSWGQTNTEAFF. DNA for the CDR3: TGTGCCAGCAGCTGGGGACAGACCAACACTGAAGCTTTCTTT.

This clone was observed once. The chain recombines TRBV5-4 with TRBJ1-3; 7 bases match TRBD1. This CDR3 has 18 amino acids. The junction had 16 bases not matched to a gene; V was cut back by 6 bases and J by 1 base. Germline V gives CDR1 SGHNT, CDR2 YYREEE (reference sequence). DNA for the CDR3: TGTGCCAGCACCCTAGATATGCAGGGGGGTAAATCTGGAAACACCATATATTTT. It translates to CASTLDMQGGKSGNTIYF.

The CDR3 reads CASSEGARALHF. The CDR3 nucleotides are TGTGCCAGCAGCGAGGGGGCGAGGGCCCTCCACTTT. The chain is built from TRBV6-2 or TRBV6-3 and TRBJ1-6; 7 bases agree with TRBD1. The J segment lost 14 bases and the V segment lost 6 bases, leaving 7 bases of the junction unmatched. Per germline, CDR1 MNHEY and CDR2 SVGEGT. The CDR3 extends over 12 amino acids.

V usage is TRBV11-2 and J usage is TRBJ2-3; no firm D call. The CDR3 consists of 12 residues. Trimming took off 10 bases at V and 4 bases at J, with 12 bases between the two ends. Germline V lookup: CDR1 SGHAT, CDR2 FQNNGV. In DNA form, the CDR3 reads TGTGCCATTTCAATGACCCCAGATACGCAGTATTTT. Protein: CAISMTPDTQYF.

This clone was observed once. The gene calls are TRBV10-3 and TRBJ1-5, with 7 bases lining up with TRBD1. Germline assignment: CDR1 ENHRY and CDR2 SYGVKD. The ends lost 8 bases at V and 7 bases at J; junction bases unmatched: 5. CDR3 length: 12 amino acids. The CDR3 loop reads CAIGDSRQPQHF. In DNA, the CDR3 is TGTGCCATCGGGGACAGTAGGCAGCCCCAGCATTTT.

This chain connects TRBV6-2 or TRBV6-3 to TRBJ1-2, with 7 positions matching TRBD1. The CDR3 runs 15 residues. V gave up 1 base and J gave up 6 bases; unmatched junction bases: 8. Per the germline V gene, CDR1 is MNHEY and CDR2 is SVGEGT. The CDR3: CASSYYLAQGNGYTF. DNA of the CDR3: TGTGCCAGCAGTTACTACCTCGCACAGGGGAATGGCTACACCTTC.

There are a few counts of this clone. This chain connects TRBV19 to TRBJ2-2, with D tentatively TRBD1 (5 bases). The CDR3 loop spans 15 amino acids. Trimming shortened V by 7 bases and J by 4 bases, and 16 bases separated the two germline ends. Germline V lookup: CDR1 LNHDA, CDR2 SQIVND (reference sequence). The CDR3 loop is CASISQGSSTGELFF. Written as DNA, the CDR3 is TGTGCCAGTATCAGTCAGGGATCTTCCACCGGGGAGCTGTTTTTT.

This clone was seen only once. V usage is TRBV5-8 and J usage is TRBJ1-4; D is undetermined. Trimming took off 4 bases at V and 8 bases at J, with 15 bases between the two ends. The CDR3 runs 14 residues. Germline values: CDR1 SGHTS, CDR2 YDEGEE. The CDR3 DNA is TGTGCCAGCAGCCCGGTGGGGTTTCGGGAAAAACTGTTTTTT. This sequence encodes CASSPVGFREKLFF.

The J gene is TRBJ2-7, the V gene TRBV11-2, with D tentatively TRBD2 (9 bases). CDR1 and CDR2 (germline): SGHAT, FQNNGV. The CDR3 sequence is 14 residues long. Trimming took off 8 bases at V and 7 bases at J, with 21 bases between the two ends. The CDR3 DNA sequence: TGTGCCAGCCAGGGGGCGGGAGGGAGCTCGGAGCAGTACTTC. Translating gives CASQGAGGSSEQYF.

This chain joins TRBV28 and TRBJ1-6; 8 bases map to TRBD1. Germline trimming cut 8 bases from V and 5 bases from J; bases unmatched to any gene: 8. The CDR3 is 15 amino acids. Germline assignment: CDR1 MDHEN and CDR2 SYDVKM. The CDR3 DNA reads TGTGCCAGCCGTTCTCCGGACAGGGATAATTCACCCCTCCACTTT. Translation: CASRSPDRDNSPLHF.

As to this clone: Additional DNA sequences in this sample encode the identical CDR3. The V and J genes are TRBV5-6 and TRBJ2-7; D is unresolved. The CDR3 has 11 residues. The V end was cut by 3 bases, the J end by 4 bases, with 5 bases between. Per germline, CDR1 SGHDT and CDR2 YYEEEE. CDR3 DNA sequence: TGTGCCAGCAGCTCGACTTACGAGCAGTACTTC. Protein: CASSSTYEQYF.

CDR3 DNA: TGTGCCAGCAGCTTATCTTCTGGGGGCTACACCTTC. This sequence encodes CASSLSSGGYTF. This chain joins TRBV7-9 and TRBJ1-2; D not certain. The CDR3 is 12 residues long. The germline V gene encodes CDR1 SEHNR and CDR2 FQNEAQ (reference sequence). Trimming took 2 bases from V and 8 from J, leaving 9 bases between them.

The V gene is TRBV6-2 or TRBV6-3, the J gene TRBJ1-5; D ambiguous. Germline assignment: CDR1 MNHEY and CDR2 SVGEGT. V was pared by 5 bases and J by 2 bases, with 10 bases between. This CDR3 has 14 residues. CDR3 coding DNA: TGTGCCAGCAGTCAAAGGAGCCGCAATCAGCCCCAGCATTTT. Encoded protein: CASSQRSRNQPQHF.